One and the same sample provided the 26 T cell receptor beta chains below, sequenced in a study of blood T cell repertoires in COVID-19 (TCRdb year 2020). Libraries were made using the immunoSEQ multiplex PCR assay. Drawn from immuneACCESS, this table holds only the in-frame rearrangements with V and J called that TCRdb kept. Clones are partly lost; checked studies trace under half to an unresolved V gene and leave the rest unexplained. The sample profile shows about 170,000 clones; roughly 80% of them were found once. The top ten clonotypes cover approximately 7% of the sample. The sequenced sample was peripheral blood. The receptor source for this set is a middle-aged woman with COVID-19, enrolled during active disease.

The CDR3 is CASSLAVGLEQFF. The CDR3 DNA reads as TGTGCCAGCAGTTTAGCGGTGGGGCTTGAGCAGTTCTTC. The rearrangement uses TRBV12-3 or TRBV12-4 and TRBJ2-1; D perhaps matches TRBD1 (5 bases). V lost 0 bases, J lost 9 bases, and 9 bases lay in between. This CDR3 spans 13 amino acids.

The chain employs TRBV10-2 and TRBJ2-5; D uncertain. Deletions cut 3 bases from V and 3 bases from J, with 8 bases between. From germline, CDR1 is WSHSY and CDR2 SAAADI. CDR3 size: 13 residues. CDR3 amino acids: CASSDTNEETQYF. CDR3 in DNA: TGCGCCAGCAGTGATACTAACGAAGAGACCCAGTACTTC.

The chain carries TRBV11-3 and TRBJ2-2; 8 bases align to TRBD1. The CDR3 is 15 amino acids. V lost 6 bases to trimming and J lost 6 bases; unmatched junction nucleotides: 9. Per the germline V gene, CDR1 is SGHNT and CDR2 is YENEEA. The DNA of the CDR3 is TGTGCCAGCAGGGACCGGACAGGGTCGCCCGGGGAGCTGTTTTTT. Translating it yields CASRDRTGSPGELFF. Variable domain in full (rest from reference TRBV11-3 and TRBJ2-2): EAGVVQSPRYKIIEKKQPVAFWCNPISGHNTLYWYLQNLGQGPELLIRYENEEAVDDSQLPKDRFSAERLKGVDSTLKIQPAELGDSAVYLCASRDRTGSPGELFFGEGSRLTVL.

The chain links TRBV19 to TRBJ2-1; 11 bases line up with TRBD2. Germline CDR1 and CDR2: LNHDA and SQIVND (reference sequence). V lost 3 bases to trimming and J lost 8 bases; unmatched junction nucleotides: 3. CDR3 size: 14 residues. CDR3 sequence (DNA): TGTGCCAGTAGTATTCTAGCGGGGGGTCATGAGCAGTTCTTC. Translation: CASSILAGGHEQFF.

The rearrangement joins TRBV2 to TRBJ2-3; 8 nucleotides agree with TRBD1. V was pared by 7 bases and J by 4 bases, with 13 bases of the junction left unmatched. CDR1 is SNHLY, CDR2 FYNNEI, per germline. The CDR3 is 16 residues long. The CDR3 is CASNPLLRGQADTQYF. The DNA for the CDR3 is TGTGCCAGCAACCCTCTCCTCAGGGGGCAGGCAGATACGCAGTATTTT.

The chain is built from TRBV11-3 and TRBJ2-3; D might be TRBD2 (6 bases). CDR3 length equals 15 residues. V gave up 4 bases and J gave up 2 bases, with 13 bases separating them. Germline assignment: CDR1 SGHNT and CDR2 YENEEA. The DNA for the CDR3 is TGTGCCAGCAGCTCGGGAGCCCACATCACAGATACGCAGTATTTT. Protein: CASSSGAHITDTQYF.

CDR3 protein: CASSLDRGDYTF. CDR3 sequence (DNA): TGTGCCAGCAGCTTAGACAGGGGCGACTACACCTTC. The chain links TRBV11-2 to TRBJ1-2; maybe TRBD1 (6 bases). Germline V gene lookup returns CDR1 SGHAT and CDR2 FQNNGV. This CDR3 is 12 amino acids long. Trimming took 0 bases from V and 10 from J, leaving 9 bases between them. Full variable domain (remainder filled in from reference TRBV11-2 and TRBJ1-2): EAGVAQSPRYKIIEKRQSVAFWCNPISGHATLYWYQQILGQGPKLLIQFQNNGVVDDSQLPKDRFSAERLKGVDSTLKIQPAKLEDSAVYLCASSLDRGDYTFGSGTRLTVV.

The chain carries TRBV7-8 and TRBJ2-3; D gene unclear. Looked up from germline, CDR1 is SGHVS and CDR2 is FQNEAQ. The CDR3 is made up of 14 amino acids. With 1 base removed from V and 1 base from J, the gap between germline ends came to 6 bases. The CDR3 loop reads CASSLVAGTDTQYF. The CDR3 bases are TGTGCCAGCAGCTTAGTCGCAGGCACAGATACGCAGTATTTT.

This chain's CDR3 is CAWSVYPQRTDTGELFF. The CDR3 nucleotides read TGTGCCTGGAGTGTGTACCCGCAGCGAACCGACACCGGGGAGCTGTTTTTT. V is TRBV30 and J is TRBJ2-2; D remains unclear. Trimming took off 0 bases at V and 3 bases at J, with 17 bases between the two ends. Per germline, CDR1 GTSNPN and CDR2 SVGIG (reference sequence). CDR3 length: 17 amino acids. The whole variable domain, remainder taken from reference TRBV30 and TRBJ2-2, is SQTIHQWPATLVQPVGSPLSLECTVEGTSNPNLYWYRQAAGRGLQLLFYSVGIGQISSEVPQNLSASRPQDRQFILSSKKLLLSDSGFYLCAWSVYPQRTDTGELFFGEGSRLTVL.

The chain couples TRBV21-1 to TRBJ2-1; the D call of TRBD2 is as the table states it, not checked on the DNA. TRBV21-1 is assigned pseudogene status. This CDR3 has 15 residues. Written as DNA, the CDR3 is TGTGCCAGCAGCAAAGGCCGGCTAGCCCAGGAGGGGCAGTTCTTC. This sequence encodes CASSKGRLAQEGQFF.

The table lists this clone with a few counts. The chain recombines TRBV11-2 with TRBJ2-1; maybe TRBD2 (6 bases). Trimming shortened V by 5 bases and J by 3 bases, and 14 bases separated the two germline ends. CDR3 length equals 15 residues. CDR1 is SGHAT, CDR2 FQNNGV, per germline. The CDR3 DNA is TGTGCCAGCAGCCCATTCGGGAGTGTCTACAATGAGCAGTTCTTC. This translates into CASSPFGSVYNEQFF.

The chain has TRBV10-2 and TRBJ1-1; a possible D gene is TRBD1 (6 bases). The CDR3 sequence is 14 residues long. The germline gives CDR1 WSHSY, CDR2 SAAADI. Deletions cut 8 bases from V and 4 bases from J, with 17 bases between. The DNA of the CDR3 is TGCGCCAGCCAAAGGGGGGGGGTCGTCACTGAAGCTTTCTTT. Protein: CASQRGGVVTEAFF.

The rearrangement uses TRBV6-6 and TRBJ2-2; D might be TRBD1 (5 bases). The V end was cut by 6 bases, the J end by 4 bases, with 12 bases between. This CDR3 spans 14 amino acids. Germline lookup yields CDR1 MNHNY and CDR2 SVGAGI (reference sequence). The CDR3 region has the DNA TGTGCCAGCAGCTCCCCCGACAGCACCGGGGAGCTGTTTTTT. Its protein product is CASSSPDSTGELFF.

The rearrangement joins TRBV7-3 to TRBJ2-5; 9 nucleotides align to TRBD2. V trimming: 5 bases; J trimming: 2 bases; junction bases outside the gene matches: 18. The CDR3 contains 19 residues. Germline loops: CDR1 SGHTA, CDR2 FQGTGA. CDR3 nucleotides: TGTGCCAGCAGCCGTGGAAGGATTAGCGGGAGCGCCATTCAAGAGACCCAGTACTTC. Its protein product is CASSRGRISGSAIQETQYF.

The rearrangement links TRBV2 to TRBJ1-2; 7 bases align to TRBD1. The trim removed 3 bases at V and 0 bases at J, leaving 10 bases unmatched. This CDR3 spans 17 amino acids. The germline V gene has CDR1 SNHLY and CDR2 FYNNEI. CDR3 region: CASSDETGTATNYGYTF. CDR3 bases: TGTGCCAGCAGTGACGAAACCGGGACAGCAACTAACTATGGCTACACCTTC. The variable domain in full, with the rest retrieved from reference TRBV2 and TRBJ1-2, is EPEVTQTPSHQVTQMGQEVILRCVPISNHLYFYWYRQILGQKVEFLVSFYNNEISEKSEIFDDQFSVERPDGSNFTLKIRSTKLEDSAMYFCASSDETGTATNYGYTFGSGTRLTVV.

This chain uses TRBV2 with TRBJ2-7, with TRBD1 as a possible D gene (6 bases). V was cut by 10 bases and J by 1 base, with 14 bases left in between. This CDR3 spans 13 amino acids. CDR1 is SNHLY and CDR2 is FYNNEI in the germline V gene. CDR3 nucleotide sequence: TGTGCCACTACAGGGATTGCTTCCTACGAGCAGTACTTC. Amino acids: CATTGIASYEQYF.

The chain employs TRBV5-1 and TRBJ2-1, with TRBD2 as a possible D gene (6 bases). V gave up 4 bases and J gave up 6 bases, with 17 bases separating them. Per germline, CDR1 SGHRS and CDR2 YFSETQ. The CDR3 consists of 15 residues. In DNA form, the CDR3 reads TGCGCCAGCAGCGGAACGGGACTCCCGGGCAATGAGCAGTTCTTC. Residues: CASSGTGLPGNEQFF.

The gene calls are TRBV19 and TRBJ1-2; a weak D match, TRBD1 (5 bases). Germline CDR1 reads LNHDA; CDR2 reads SQIVND (reference sequence). The length of the CDR3 is 14 residues. Trimming left V 6 bases short and J 7 bases short, with 18 bases between. CDR3 bases: TGTGCCAGTAGCCTGGGGACTCACGAGGTTGGCTACACCTTC. Its protein product is CASSLGTHEVGYTF.

This clone occurred once. The V gene is TRBV7-6, the J gene TRBJ2-5, with TRBD2 matching 8 bases. This CDR3 is 16 amino acids long. CDR1 SGHVS and CDR2 FNYEAQ come from the germline V gene. V lost 0 bases, J lost 1 base, and 4 bases stayed unmatched. The CDR3 DNA sequence: TGTGCCAGCAGCTTAGCTGCGGGGGGATCCCAAGAGACCCAGTACTTC. Its translation: CASSLAAGGSQETQYF.

This chain uses TRBV28 with TRBJ2-7; 8 bases are a match to TRBD2. This CDR3 has 15 amino acids. Per the germline V gene, CDR1 is MDHEN and CDR2 is SYDVKM. V shed 10 bases, J shed 4 bases, and the junction held 15 bases outside the gene matches. The DNA of the CDR3 is TGTGCCACCCAGAACTATATAGCGGGACCTTACGAGCAGTACTTC. Its translation is CATQNYIAGPYEQYF.

Many counts were recorded for this clone. Written as DNA, the CDR3 is TGTGCCAGCAGTGATGATACAGAGGAGGACACTGAAGCTTTCTTT. Translated: CASSDDTEEDTEAFF. This chain connects TRBV6-1 to TRBJ1-1, with D unresolved. Trimming removed 3 bases at V and 3 bases at J, with 14 bases between. This CDR3 has 15 residues. Germline CDR1 and CDR2: MNHNS and SASEGT.

The chain combines TRBV3-1 (or the pseudogene TRBV3-2) with TRBJ2-1; tentative D call: TRBD2 (5 bases). V lost 1 base and J 3 bases, leaving 13 bases between the germline ends. CDR1 LGHDT and CDR2 YNNKEL come from the germline V gene (reference sequence). The CDR3 extends over 16 amino acids. This CDR3 is CASSQVFGTSYNEQFF. Written as DNA, the CDR3 is TGTGCCAGCAGCCAAGTGTTTGGTACTAGCTACAATGAGCAGTTCTTC.

In DNA form, the CDR3 reads TGTGCCAGCAGCCTGGACAGGGTAAAGGGTAACTATGGCTACACCTTC. Translated: CASSLDRVKGNYGYTF. The V gene is TRBV21-1, the J gene TRBJ1-2; TRBD1 reflects the table's D call only, with no check against the DNA. TRBV21-1 is a known pseudogene. The CDR3 length is 16 residues.

This clone was recorded once. The chain couples TRBV18 to TRBJ2-5, with TRBD1 as a possible D gene (6 bases). The ends were cut back, 3 bases at V and 5 bases at J, with 16 bases in the middle. The length of the CDR3 is 15 residues. CDR1 and CDR2 from the germline V gene are KGHSH and LQKENI. CDR3: CASSPSHRDGETQYF. CDR3 coding DNA: TGTGCCAGCTCACCGTCCCACAGGGACGGGGAGACCCAGTACTTC.

The chain carries TRBV6-1 and TRBJ1-5; maybe TRBD1 (6 bases). Germline CDR1 and CDR2: MNHNS and SASEGT. Deletions cut 2 bases from V and 5 bases from J, with 13 bases between. This CDR3 has 15 residues. The DNA of the CDR3 is TGTGCCAGCAGTGAATTCCACAGGGTGGATCAGCCCCAGCATTTT. Its protein product is CASSEFHRVDQPQHF.

The chain joins TRBV9 to TRBJ2-3, with TRBD2 matching 7 bases. Trimming removed 2 bases from V and 0 bases from J; junction bases left unmatched: 3. This CDR3 contains 15 residues. Germline V gene sequence: CDR1 SGDLS, CDR2 YYNGEE. CDR3 bases: TGTGCCAGCAGCGTGGGAGGGATCAGCACAGATACGCAGTATTTT. This encodes CASSVGGISTDTQYF.